The present TCR beta chain was sequenced within a study of shared clonotypes between healthy human individuals. Study-level background: Samples came from a couple of female and three male donors aged 18 to 49. CD8 memory received one plate per donor, CD8 naive two, CD4 memory three and CD4 naive three.

The data were produced by immunoSEQ multiplex PCR, yet TCRdb's version contains in-frame clones alone and is incomplete. The sample lists over 400,000 clones, roughly 95% occurring once. The J segment lost 5 bases and the V segment lost 5 bases, leaving 10 bases of the junction unmatched. Germline CDR1 SGHVS, CDR2 FQNEAQ. This CDR3 contains 16 residues. To note about this clone: What it recognizes is unknown.

Study conclusions and caveats: The researchers took only blood, and tissue repertoires probably look different.

Donors comprised only Caucasian adults living in Nashville, Tennessee. This clonotype was sampled from a woman aged 30 to 39 in good health. The sequenced material came from naive CD4+ T cells sorted from blood. Regarding subset: CD45RA+ positively selected. The J gene is TRBJ1-2, the V gene TRBV7-8, with 11 bases aligning to TRBD1. CDR3 sequence: CASSPPRDRGKYGYTF. The CDR3 bases are TGTGCCAGCAGCCCTCCGCGGGACAGGGGGAAATATGGCTACACCTTC.